A selection of T cell receptor beta chains follows, all from one sample in a study of T cells in Graves' hyperthyroidism and ophthalmopathy. TCRdb recomputed calls from the multiplex PCR reads with MiXCR, one row per CDR3 protein. The sample includes around 340,000 distinct CDR3 sequences, 18% seen only once; the top ten take about a sixth. Material: blood. These receptors were taken from a woman in her forties with Graves' ophthalmopathy. The conserved cysteine and the conserved F or W are not part of the CDR3 here.

j_call v_call cdr3_aa
TRBJ1-2 TRBV19 ASSIEPTRDYGYT
TRBJ1-1 TRBV29-1 SGDRGSTEAF
TRBJ1-3 TRBV7-2 ASSDEQGAPGNTIY
TRBJ2-2 TRBV10-3 AISGQDNTGELF
TRBJ2-2 TRBV5-1 ASSLVGPAFIGGELF
TRBJ2-2 TRBV30 AWSVGLAVNTGELF
TRBJ2-2 TRBV2 ASSVVLGTGELF
TRBJ1-2 TRBV6-1 ASIKRGQGDYGYT
TRBJ1-5 TRBV11-2 ASSLAGRNQPQH
TRBJ1-1 TRBV30 AWSPGNTEAF
TRBJ1-1 TRBV20-1 SACRADTEAF
TRBJ1-2 TRBV12-3/TRBV12-4 ASTPSGSGGYT
TRBJ2-7 TRBV2 ASSELRAGEQY
TRBJ2-5 TRBV6-5 ASSYRTSGSLQETQY
TRBJ1-2 TRBV28 ASSLLQGVHGYT
TRBJ2-2 TRBV7-2 ASSLGSGITGELF
TRBJ1-1 TRBV19 ASSVTGIEAF
TRBJ2-2 TRBV3-1 ASSQLGGGELF
TRBJ1-5 TRBV6-1 ASSPGQSVPSQPQH
TRBJ1-1 TRBV19 ASSVQGRATEAF
TRBJ1-1 TRBV12-3/TRBV12-4 ASSSITTRNKNRGREAF
TRBJ2-2 TRBV28 ASSLIVWLGSRQYTGELF
TRBJ2-7 TRBV27 ASSLRGEVAGYEQY
TRBJ1-5 TRBV12-3/TRBV12-4 ASSLQTGLNQPQH
TRBJ2-5 TRBV28 ASGTSGRYQETQY
TRBJ2-2 TRBV19 ASRAGAGNTGELF
TRBJ2-7 TRBV28 ASSLISRSYEQY
TRBJ1-1 TRBV6-5 ASGKMGDSTEAF
TRBJ1-4 TRBV5-5 ASSFYTTEKLF
TRBJ1-1 TRBV24-1 ATSDPGHGNTEAF
TRBJ2-3 TRBV27 ASSSELADITDTQY
TRBJ1-5 TRBV28 ASSLVSTGNQPQH
TRBJ2-7 TRBV4-1 ASSHGTDYEQY
TRBJ1-5 TRBV19 ASSGGGKSNQPQH
TRBJ2-7 TRBV7-3 ASTPPGLQY
TRBJ2-7 TRBV6-1 ASSVLSGGKTYEQY
TRBJ2-5 TRBV12-3/TRBV12-4 ASSLWTGVGETQY
TRBJ1-2 TRBV20-1 SARGHIYGYT
TRBJ1-5 TRBV6-2/TRBV6-3 ASSYSGQGAWSNQPQH
TRBJ1-2 TRBV29-1 SVASSRGHGYT
TRBJ2-5 TRBV12-3/TRBV12-4 ASSWTPHQETQY
TRBJ1-2 TRBV28 ASRRLGTNYGYT
TRBJ2-5 TRBV6-5 ASSWAVAGQETQY
TRBJ1-5 TRBV6-2/TRBV6-3 ASSKRDRRLVRNQPQH
TRBJ2-7 TRBV7-8 ASSHRGTIYEQY
TRBJ1-3 TRBV6-2/TRBV6-3 ASSRTDGNTIY
TRBJ1-2 TRBV27 ASRDTGGRDYGYT
TRBJ2-2 TRBV12-5 ASGLSTSGYTGELF
TRBJ2-5 TRBV2 ASSLLDRTETQY
TRBJ2-3 TRBV6-2/TRBV6-3 ASSYSVWSRGSSTDTQY
TRBJ2-3 TRBV12-3/TRBV12-4 ASRLTTSLRTDTQY
TRBJ2-4 TRBV3-1 ASSRGTGSQNIQY
TRBJ2-7 TRBV5-5 ASSRWTGLNEQY
TRBJ1-5 TRBV20-1 SAADRKKLNQPQH
TRBJ2-7 TRBV5-1 ASSLTGTSGTGQY
TRBJ2-7 TRBV6-5 ASNLAGGHEQY
TRBJ2-5 TRBV6-1 ASSERRRETQY
TRBJ1-1 TRBV28 ASSFPKGWKDTEAF
TRBJ1-1 TRBV28 ASRKAELGYLGAF
TRBJ1-2 TRBV28 AGSFPGSNYGYT